This TCR beta chain originates from a study of T cell repertoires in ileal Crohn's disease. This sample's time point: neoterminal ileum biopsy at postoperative endoscopy, about 6 months after surgery. Libraries were prepared by immunoSEQ multiplex PCR; TCRdb keeps only in-frame clonotypes and omits some of them. The sample contains more than 2,500 clones, around three quarters of which appear only once. V lost 4 bases to trimming and J lost 3 bases, with 10 bases between them. The CDR3 consists of 13 residues. Germline CDR1 MNHNS, CDR2 SASEGT. Sequenced material: ileal tissue. The chain links TRBV6-1 to TRBJ2-7, with D perhaps matching TRBD2 (7 bases). The origin of this receptor is an adult with Crohn's disease. CDR3: CASSGEGGYEQYF. CDR3 in DNA: TGTGCCAGCAGTGGGGAGGGGGGCTACGAGCAGTACTTC.